Listed here is a single T cell receptor (beta chain). Its specificity is not known. Germline V lookup: CDR1 SGDLS, CDR2 YYNGEE. The CDR3 contains 14 residues. V lost 4 bases and J lost 6; bases outside the gene matches: 6. In the PCR, 60 Vbeta and 13 Jbeta primers were used. Repertoires were generated with immunoSEQ multiplex PCR, while TCRdb's copy carries only in-frame clones and drops some. In the table there are 200,000 or so clones, 84% of which are singletons. The record originates from a study of cytomegalovirus exposure and HLA in healthy donors. The wider study: There were just under 400 genotyped donors. Of these, about 86% fell in the genetic ancestry cluster associated with self-reported Caucasian donors. General study points: The authors considered a cluster of highly shared sequence variants likely to be a sequencing artifact. Later on, a genetic analysis was performed. It linked a missense variant in DCLRE1C with V- and J-gene trimming of TCR beta. CMV serostatus was the only immune exposure information that was available.

Specimen: PBMCs. The chain joins TRBV9 to TRBJ2-7, with TRBD1 matching 11 bases. The TCR comes from a boy between 10 and 17 years old in good health and CMV-seronegative. CDR3 DNA: TGTGCCAGCAGCTCCGGACAGGGGGCATTCGAGCAGTACTTC. Encoded protein: CASSSGQGAFEQYF.